The T cell receptor beta chain described here comes from a study of T cell responses to AZD1222 COVID-19 vaccine. In the study overall: Doses given second, at about 4 or about 12 weeks, were pooled.

Germline V gene sequence: CDR1 SGHVT, CDR2 SQSDAQ. The CDR3 consists of 14 residues. V was pared by 6 bases and J by 12 bases, with 10 bases of the junction left unmatched. This clone was detected only once. Assay used: immunoSEQ multiplex PCR; TCRdb lists only in-frame clones, some missing. The sample carries 140,000 to 150,000 clones, just under 95% recorded once. This TCR came from an adult in good health. Specimen: peripheral blood, collected on day 0 of AZD1222 vaccination. V and J are TRBV7-4 and TRBJ1-4; 10 nucleotides agree with TRBD1. The CDR3 reads CASRWTGGTSELFF. CDR3 DNA sequence: TGTGCCAGCAGGTGGACAGGGGGGACTTCCGAACTGTTTTTT. The whole variable domain, remainder taken from reference TRBV7-4 and TRBJ1-4, is GAGVSQSPRYKVAKRGRDVALRCDSISGHVTLYWYRQTLGQGSEVLTYSQSDAQRDKSGRPSGRFSAERPERSVSTLKIQRTEQGDSAVYLCASRWTGGTSELFFGSGTQLSVL.